This T cell receptor beta chain was obtained from a study of T-cell memory formation after mild COVID-19. Study-wide results and caveats: Clones that contracted from day 15 to 85 had balanced CD4/CD8; later expanders were CD4+ biased. CD8+ contracting clones occupied EMRA, while CD4+ ones occupied mainly CM and EM.

TCRalpha and TCRbeta libraries used 5'RACE with constant-segment primers and UMIs. In TCRdb, the 5' RACE reads were re-called with MiXCR into one record per CDR3 protein. The table has over 400,000 distinct CDR3 sequences, about a quarter seen once. This CDR3 has 12 residues. Trimming stripped 1 base from V and 5 bases from J, with 9 bases between. The V gene's germline CDR1 is GTSNPN and CDR2 SVGIG (reference sequence). This clonotype was counted only a few times. Its antigen remains unidentified. The V gene is TRBV30, the J gene TRBJ2-7; D unclear. Specimen: PBMCs or a T cell subset sorted from them (not recorded which). This TCR was sampled from an adult woman who had mild COVID-19 (a few samples of this study predate the infection). Cell type and time point are not known. In DNA form, the CDR3 reads TGTGCCTGGAGTGCTCATGGGGACGAGCAGTACTTC. This encodes CAWSAHGDEQYF.